The present T cell receptor beta chain was sequenced within a study of vaccination and CD4 T cells after COVID-19. For the study at large: The convalescents were made up of six males and four females, two of whom were Hispanic.

This CDR3 comprises 14 residues. Trimming cost V 6 bases and J 1 base, with 12 bases left between them. CDR1 MNHNS and CDR2 SASEGT come from the germline V gene. Treatment described: approximately 10-day PBMC culture with coronavirus spike peptide pools or control peptides (ViraFEST assay). On this clonotype: Its matching antigen is unknown.

The Oncomine TCR Beta short-read assay sequenced DNA from cultured CD4+ T cells. TCRdb analysed the PCR reads with MiXCR anew, one entry per CDR3 protein. The repertoire holds around 11,000 distinct CDR3 sequences, with about 38% as singletons. This sequence joins TRBV6-1 and TRBJ1-1; D remains unclear. Material: CD4+ T cells from blood, cultured in vitro, obtained after SARS-CoV-2 vaccination. This clonotype was sampled from a human donor who had recovered from COVID-19. CDR3 residues: CASRGRPQNTEAFF. DNA for the CDR3: TGTGCCAGCAGAGGCAGACCTCAGAACACTGAAGCTTTCTTT.